The sequence of this TCR beta chain was determined in a study of T cell responses to AZD1222 COVID-19 vaccine. This clone was recorded once. TCRdb's copy holds only in-frame clones and misses some; the assay was immunoSEQ multiplex PCR. The sample shows 95,000 to 150,000 clones, about nine tenths of them seen only once. This CDR3 has 16 residues. The clonotype originates from an adult in good health. This material consisted of peripheral blood, taken on day 0 of AZD1222 vaccination. The chain joins TRBV21-1 to TRBJ2-1; the table's D call, TRBD1, was not checked against the DNA. TRBV21-1 is a listed pseudogene. CDR3 bases: TGTGCCAGCAGCAGTCGGACAGCGAGCTCCTACAATGAGCAGTTCTTC. Translating gives CASSSRTASSYNEQFF.